The 14 T cell receptor beta chains below all came from one sample that was sequenced in a study of shared clonotypes between healthy human individuals. Sequenced by immunoSEQ multiplex PCR; TCRdb stores in-frame clones only, minus some. The sample yields about 680,000 clones, approximately 79% seen once. Sequenced material: memory CD4+ T cells sorted from blood. The subset was: CD45RA-negative fraction. The receptors derive from a woman in her 30s in good health.

This rearrangement joins TRBV19 to TRBJ1-2, with 9 bases that match TRBD1. Germline V gives CDR1 LNHDA, CDR2 SQIVND (reference sequence). Trimming removed 4 bases from V and 4 bases from J; junction bases left unmatched: 22. CDR3 size: 20 residues. The CDR3 sequence: CASSTPTPGTGSPLGYGYTF. The CDR3 DNA follows: TGTGCCAGTAGTACTCCGACCCCCGGGACAGGGTCACCCCTAGGCTATGGCTACACCTTC. The full variable domain, with the rest looked up from reference TRBV19 and TRBJ1-2, is DGGITQSPKYLFRKEGQNVTLSCEQNLNHDAMYWYRQDPGQGLRLIYYSQIVNDFQKGDIAEGYSVSREKKESFPLTVTSAQKNPTAFYLCASSTPTPGTGSPLGYGYTFGSGTRLTVV.

CDR3 in DNA: TGTGCCAGCAGTAAGGGACTTTACAATGAGCAGTTCTTC. Encoded protein: CASSKGLYNEQFF. V and J are TRBV28 and TRBJ2-1, with D perhaps matching TRBD2 (6 bases). The V gene lost 5 bases and the J gene lost 4 bases, with 9 bases spanning the gap. This CDR3 is built from 13 residues. Germline V CDR1 and CDR2: MDHEN, SYDVKM.

This clone was seen a handful of times. J is TRBJ1-5 and V is TRBV30; D call uncertain. Germline loops: CDR1 GTSNPN, CDR2 SVGIG (reference sequence). The CDR3 totals 13 residues. Trimming removed 0 bases at V and 5 bases at J, with 8 bases between. CDR3 sequence: CAWSVEDHQPQHF. DNA of the CDR3: TGTGCCTGGAGTGTTGAGGATCATCAGCCCCAGCATTTT.

The chain is built from TRBV25-1 and TRBJ2-7; TRBD2 might be the D (7 bases). Germline CDR1 and CDR2: MGHDK and SYGVNS. There are 16 residues in the CDR3. V gave up 4 bases and J gave up 2 bases, with 18 bases separating them. The CDR3 DNA sequence: TGTGCCAGCAGTGTCCTAAGAGGGGGGGGCACCTACGAGCAGTACTTC. This codes for CASSVLRGGGTYEQYF.

The chain employs TRBV9 and TRBJ2-5; no reliable D call. Trimming left V 4 bases short and J 5 bases short, with 12 bases between. The CDR3 spans 13 residues. Per germline, CDR1 SGDLS and CDR2 YYNGEE. DNA of the CDR3: TGTGCCAGCAGCCCCGGGCCTCGGGAGACCCAGTACTTC. Protein: CASSPGPRETQYF.

V is TRBV5-1 and J is TRBJ2-4, with 10 bases that match TRBD2. Looked up from germline, CDR1 is SGHRS and CDR2 is YFSETQ. The trim removed 4 bases at V and 4 bases at J, leaving 5 bases unmatched. The CDR3 spans 15 residues. As DNA, the CDR3 is TGCGCCAGCAGCCCCCTAGCGGGAGCGAAAAACATTCAGTACTTC. Amino acid sequence: CASSPLAGAKNIQYF.

About this clone itself: Different DNA sequences within this sample yield the same CDR3. The CDR3 sequence is CATSSGQGGYGYTF. For the CDR3, the DNA is TGTGCCACCAGCAGCGGACAGGGAGGCTATGGCTACACCTTC. This sequence joins TRBV15 and TRBJ1-2, with 8 nucleotides matching TRBD1. Germline V gene lookup returns CDR1 LNHNV and CDR2 YYDKDF (reference sequence). The CDR3 loop spans 14 amino acids. Trimming removed 3 bases from V and 4 bases from J; junction bases left unmatched: 4.

CDR3 protein: CASSAQGANTGELFF. The CDR3 coding sequence is TGTGCCAGCAGCGCGCAGGGGGCGAACACCGGGGAGCTGTTTTTT. This chain links TRBV7-9 with TRBJ2-2; TRBD1 matches 7 bases. The CDR3 loop spans 15 amino acids. The germline CDR1 and CDR2 sequences are SEHNR and FQNEAQ (reference sequence). J gave up 0 bases and V 5 bases, and 3 bases lay outside the gene matches. Together with reference TRBV7-9 and TRBJ2-2, the CDR3 gives the full variable domain: DTGVSQNPRHKITKRGQNVTFRCDPISEHNRLYWYRQTLGQGPEFLTYFQNEAQLEKSRLLSDRFSAERPKGSFSTLEIQRTEQGDSAMYLCASSAQGANTGELFFGEGSRLTVL.

The chain combines TRBV27 with TRBJ2-2, with 7 bases matching TRBD1. J was trimmed by 6 bases and V by 2 bases; bases with no gene match: 3. Germline CDR1 is MNHEY and CDR2 is SMNVEV (reference sequence). This CDR3 contains 14 residues. In DNA, the CDR3 is TGTGCCAGCAGTTTAACCACAGGGGCCGGGGAGCTGTTTTTT. It specifies CASSLTTGAGELFF.

About this clone itself: This sample includes further DNA sequences coding for the same CDR3. The rearrangement uses TRBV2 and TRBJ2-1; a possible D gene is TRBD1 (5 bases). The CDR3 has 13 amino acids. V was trimmed by 4 bases and J by 3 bases, leaving 7 bases between them. Germline values: CDR1 SNHLY, CDR2 FYNNEI. CDR3 sequence: CASSGDSYNEQFF. The CDR3 DNA is TGTGCCAGCAGTGGTGACAGCTACAATGAGCAGTTCTTC.

J is TRBJ2-3 and V is TRBV7-3; D not certain. Germline CDR1 SGHTA, CDR2 FQGTGA. This CDR3 is built from 13 residues. Trimming shortened V by 1 base and J by 4 bases, and 6 bases separated the two germline ends. The CDR3 reads CASSLSLADTQYF. CDR3 DNA sequence: TGTGCCAGCAGCTTAAGCCTAGCAGATACGCAGTATTTT.

This rearrangement joins TRBV6-5 to TRBJ1-4; no reliable D call. The CDR3 totals 15 residues. V was trimmed by 6 bases and J by 5 bases, leaving 16 bases between them. Germline V gene lookup returns CDR1 MNHEY and CDR2 SVGAGI. CDR3 residues: CASSRTFGVNEKLFF. CDR3 coding DNA: TGTGCCAGCAGCCGTACGTTTGGGGTAAATGAAAAACTGTTTTTT.

The chain recombines TRBV18 with TRBJ2-5; 8 bases are a match to TRBD1. CDR3 size: 13 residues. Germline V gene sequence: CDR1 KGHSH, CDR2 LQKENI. J gave up 5 bases and V 6 bases, and 5 bases lay outside the gene matches. The CDR3 sequence: CASSLTGGETQYF. The CDR3 DNA reads TGTGCCAGCTCCCTCACAGGGGGGGAGACCCAGTACTTC.

The chain joins TRBV6-1 to TRBJ1-4, with D maybe TRBD1 (5 bases). The germline V and J ends were trimmed by 3 bases and 5 bases, with 10 bases remaining between them. CDR1 is MNHNS and CDR2 is SASEGT in the germline V gene. The CDR3 is 14 residues long. The CDR3 sequence is CASSDWGKNEKLFF. CDR3 nucleotide sequence: TGTGCCAGCAGTGATTGGGGGAAAAATGAAAAACTGTTTTTT.